The TCR beta chain described here comes from a study of shared clonotypes between healthy human individuals. Across the whole study: Plates per donor: three CD4 naive, three CD4 memory, two CD8 naive, one CD8 memory.

Study outcomes and limitations: In contrast to clonotypes shared by all four donors, non-shared clonotypes had lower generation probabilities.

Trimming removed 4 bases from V and 1 base from J; junction bases left unmatched: 6. In germline, CDR1 is MNHNS, CDR2 SASEGT. This CDR3 comprises 16 residues. As for this clone: Its antigen remains unidentified.

The sorted-subset replicate PCRs were given about 210 ng DNA, which is 31,000 or so T cell genomes. Sequencing used immunoSEQ multiplex PCR; TCRdb keeps in-frame clones, though not all of them. The table shows about 1,900,000 clones, with over 85% occurring only once. Only CD45RO-negative cells positively selected for CCR7 counted as naive CD8 cells, so terminally differentiated effector memory CD45RA+ cells were excluded. Healthy adults negative for HIV, lacking recent acute infections or vaccinations, served as donors. The TCR was taken from a young man in good health. The chain joins TRBV6-1 to TRBJ2-7, with TRBD1 matching over 11 bases. The sample taken for sequencing was naive CD8+ T cells sorted from blood. CDR3 residues: CASSASGDRGSYEQYF. CDR3 nucleotide sequence: TGTGCCAGCAGTGCGTCTGGGGACAGGGGGTCCTACGAGCAGTACTTC.